This passage covers 32 T cell receptor beta chains from one sample sequenced in a study of T cell responses to AZD1222 COVID-19 vaccine. Produced via immunoSEQ multiplex PCR; TCRdb's table is partial and in-frame only. The table shows 50,000 to 65,000 clones, with over 80% occurring only once. The sequenced sample was peripheral blood, obtained 28 days after the second dose of the MenACWY control vaccine. These receptor sequences come from an adult who received the MenACWY meningococcal vaccine as a control.

This chain uses TRBV11-2 with TRBJ1-2; D is ambiguous. The germline V gene has CDR1 SGHAT and CDR2 FQNNGV. The CDR3 extends over 10 amino acids. V lost 8 bases and J lost 7, with 8 bases in between. The CDR3 sequence: CASRGGGYTF. The CDR3 DNA reads as TGTGCCAGCCGCGGCGGTGGCTACACCTTC.

This chain connects TRBV30 to TRBJ1-1; possibly TRBD1 for D (6 bases). Germline-derived CDR1 and CDR2 are GTSNPN and SVGIG (reference sequence). Trimming shortened V by 3 bases and J by 1 base, and 9 bases separated the two germline ends. The CDR3 has 13 amino acids. The DNA of the CDR3 is TGTGCCTGGAGAAGGACAGCGAACACTGAAGCTTTCTTT. This codes for CAWRRTANTEAFF.

The V and J genes are TRBV6-4 and TRBJ2-2; TRBD1 or TRBD2 may be the D gene (5 bases each). This CDR3 region has 15 residues. CDR1 MRHNA and CDR2 SNTAGT come from the germline V gene. The ends were cut back, 4 bases at V and 4 bases at J, with 13 bases in the middle. For the CDR3, the DNA is TGTGCCAGCAGTGGCTCCGCAGGGACCACCGGGGAGCTGTTTTTT. Its translation is CASSGSAGTTGELFF.

The chain has TRBV15 and TRBJ2-2; unclear D gene. Germline V CDR1 and CDR2: LNHNV, YYDKDF (reference sequence). The CDR3 extends over 15 amino acids. V lost 1 base and J 6 bases, leaving 12 bases between the germline ends. CDR3 nucleotides: TGTGCCACCAGCAGAGGCAAAAGGTTGGCCGGGGAGCTGTTTTTT. This translates into CATSRGKRLAGELFF. Based on the CDR3 plus reference TRBV15 and TRBJ2-2, the full variable domain is DAMVIQNPRYQVTQFGKPVTLSCSQTLNHNVMYWYQQKSSQAPKLLFHYYDKDFNNEADTPDNFQSRRPNTSFCFLDIRSPGLGDTAMYLCATSRGKRLAGELFFGEGSRLTVL.

This chain links TRBV4-2 with TRBJ2-2, with unresolved D. Trimming removed 0 bases from V and 4 bases from J, with 12 bases in between. This CDR3 contains 16 residues. CDR1 is LGHNA and CDR2 is YNFKEQ in the germline V gene. CDR3 region: CASSQDPGSRTGELFF. CDR3 in DNA: TGTGCCAGCAGCCAAGATCCAGGTAGTCGCACCGGGGAGCTGTTTTTT.

The chain uses TRBV6-1 and TRBJ2-3; D not resolved. V was cut by 3 bases and J by 0 bases, with 7 bases left in between. The CDR3 runs to 14 residues. Germline assignment: CDR1 MNHNS and CDR2 SASEGT. The CDR3 DNA reads TGTGCCAGCAGTGAGATCTCTAGCACAGATACGCAGTATTTT. This encodes CASSEISSTDTQYF.

The rearrangement links TRBV15 to TRBJ2-1; TRBD2 matches 10 bases. CDR1 LNHNV and CDR2 YYDKDF come from the germline V gene (reference sequence). V dropped 1 base and J dropped 3; count of bases not matched to a gene: 3. The CDR3 extends over 16 amino acids. The CDR3 DNA reads TGTGCCACCAGCAGAGCTAGCGGGAGTGGCTACAATGAGCAGTTCTTC. Protein product: CATSRASGSGYNEQFF.

The V call is TRBV2, the J call TRBJ2-1, with D possibly matching TRBD1 (6 bases). The V gene lost 5 bases and the J gene lost 5 bases, with 10 bases spanning the gap. The CDR3 is made up of 13 amino acids. Germline lookup yields CDR1 SNHLY and CDR2 FYNNEI. The CDR3 is CASSRDMNNEQFF. CDR3 bases: TGTGCCAGCAGTCGGGACATGAACAATGAGCAGTTCTTC.

This clone was counted a few times. The chain employs TRBV4-1 and TRBJ1-5; 9 bases match TRBD1. The junction had 6 bases not matched to a gene; V was cut back by 0 bases and J by 6 bases. This CDR3 has 16 residues. Per germline, CDR1 MGHRA and CDR2 YSYEKL. The DNA for the CDR3 is TGCGCCAGCAGCCAAGACACTGACAGGGGGACTCAGCCCCAGCATTTT. It specifies CASSQDTDRGTQPQHF.

This rearrangement joins TRBV7-6 to TRBJ2-6; maybe TRBD2 (6 bases). Per the germline V gene, CDR1 is SGHVS and CDR2 is FNYEAQ. The CDR3 sequence is 19 residues long. The germline V and J ends were trimmed by 4 bases and 0 bases, with 19 bases remaining between them. The CDR3, as DNA: TGTGCCAGCAGCTCGCCTTTAGCGGACCTACACTCTGGGGCCAACGTCCTGACTTTC. Its protein is CASSSPLADLHSGANVLTF.

V and J are TRBV19 and TRBJ2-2; D possibly corresponds to TRBD1 (7 bases). The CDR3 totals 14 residues. The germline V gene encodes CDR1 LNHDA and CDR2 SQIVND (reference sequence). V shed 2 bases and J shed 9 bases, with 13 bases lying between them. The CDR3 loop reads CASSIQGGSRELFF. DNA for the CDR3: TGTGCCAGTAGTATACAGGGGGGATCGAGGGAGCTGTTTTTT.

The rearrangement links TRBV25-1 to TRBJ2-1; 10 positions match TRBD2. With 5 bases clipped from V and 2 bases from J, the junction kept 6 bases outside the gene matches. The germline V gene has CDR1 MGHDK and CDR2 SYGVNS. The CDR3 length is 16 residues. The CDR3 is CASSSLAGGPYNEQFF. The CDR3 DNA reads as TGTGCCAGCAGTTCCTTAGCGGGAGGCCCCTACAATGAGCAGTTCTTC.

This chain links TRBV19 with TRBJ1-1; 8 bases line up with TRBD1. There are 13 residues in the CDR3. Looked up from germline, CDR1 is LNHDA and CDR2 is SQIVND (reference sequence). V was clipped by 6 bases and J by 2 bases; unmatched bases: 2. The DNA for the CDR3 is TGTGCCAGTAGCGACAGGGGAAACACTGAAGCTTTCTTT. It translates to CASSDRGNTEAFF.

This rearrangement joins TRBV6-5 to TRBJ2-7, with D possibly matching TRBD2 (5 bases). The CDR3 runs to 15 residues. Per germline, CDR1 MNHEY and CDR2 SVGAGI. The V gene lost 8 bases and the J gene lost 2 bases, with 19 bases spanning the gap. This chain's CDR3 is CASHTRTEETYEQYF. Here the CDR3 DNA reads TGTGCCAGCCATACAAGGACGGAGGAAACCTACGAGCAGTACTTC.

This chain uses TRBV28 with TRBJ1-5; a weak D match, TRBD1 (6 bases). From germline, CDR1 is MDHEN and CDR2 SYDVKM. CDR3 length: 19 amino acids. The V end was cut by 5 bases, the J end by 0 bases, with 23 bases between. The CDR3 here is CASSPPQGWRPYSNQPQHF. CDR3 DNA sequence: TGTGCCAGCAGTCCGCCCCAGGGGTGGAGGCCGTATAGCAATCAGCCCCAGCATTTT.

Here the CDR3 reads CASSIGTGVLWPQHF. CDR3 nucleotides: TGTGCCAGTAGTATAGGGACAGGGGTTCTGTGGCCCCAGCATTTT. The gene calls are TRBV19 and TRBJ1-5; 9 bases line up with TRBD1. There are 15 residues in the CDR3. Germline loops: CDR1 LNHDA, CDR2 SQIVND (reference sequence). Trimming removed 1 base from V and 9 bases from J; junction bases left unmatched: 7.

As DNA, the CDR3 is TGTGCCAGCAGTTTTTCTCCCGGACATATGAACACTGAAGCTTTCTTT. This codes for CASSFSPGHMNTEAFF. The J gene is TRBJ1-1, the V gene TRBV28; the D gene is possibly TRBD1 (5 bases). Looked up from germline, CDR1 is MDHEN and CDR2 is SYDVKM. This CDR3 spans 16 amino acids. Deletions cut 3 bases from V and 0 bases from J, with 14 bases between.

The chain's CDR3 is CATSVGKGPRSEKLFF. The CDR3, as DNA: TGTGCCACCAGTGTAGGAAAGGGGCCTAGATCCGAAAAACTGTTTTTT. This rearrangement joins TRBV24-1 to TRBJ1-4, with TRBD1 as a possible D gene (5 bases). The germline V gene has CDR1 KGHDR and CDR2 SFDVKD. V lost 5 bases to trimming and J lost 8 bases, with 20 bases between them. This CDR3 contains 16 residues.

J is TRBJ1-5 and V is TRBV24-1, with D perhaps matching TRBD1 (5 bases). V was shortened by 3 bases and J by 7 bases, with 9 bases between the two germline ends. The length of the CDR3 is 13 residues. CDR1 is KGHDR, CDR2 SFDVKD, per germline. CDR3 in DNA: TGTGCCACCAGTGATGGGACTCGCCAGCCCCAGCATTTT. Its protein product is CATSDGTRQPQHF.

The V call is TRBV28, the J call TRBJ1-1; D is unclear. V was clipped by 4 bases and J by 10 bases, with 10 bases between them. Germline lookup yields CDR1 MDHEN and CDR2 SYDVKM. The CDR3 consists of 11 residues. The CDR3 is CASSSQTGAFF. In DNA form, the CDR3 reads TGTGCCAGCAGTTCACAGACGGGAGCTTTCTTT. The complete variable domain, with remaining parts taken from reference TRBV28 and TRBJ1-1, reads DVKVTQSSRYLVKRTGEKVFLECVQDMDHENMFWYRQDPGLGLRLIYFSYDVKMKEKGDIPEGYSVSREKKERFSLILESASTNQTSMYLCASSSQTGAFFGQGTRLTVV.

The V gene is TRBV14, the J gene TRBJ2-2; the D gene could be TRBD1 or TRBD2 (5 bases each). The CDR3 spans 14 residues. Trimming took off 2 bases at V and 8 bases at J, with 12 bases between the two ends. CDR1 and CDR2 (germline): SGHDN, FVKESK. CDR3 loop: CASSQTLGAGELFF. The CDR3 bases are TGTGCCAGCAGCCAAACCCTCGGGGCAGGGGAGCTGTTTTTT.

The rearrangement joins TRBV7-2 to TRBJ1-2; 7 bases align to TRBD1. The CDR3 loop spans 14 amino acids. Germline lookup yields CDR1 SGHTA and CDR2 FQGNSA. With 5 bases clipped from V and 0 bases from J, the junction kept 3 bases outside the gene matches. CDR3 in amino acids: CASSQGGSNYGYTF. CDR3 nucleotides: TGTGCCAGCAGCCAGGGGGGTTCTAACTATGGCTACACCTTC. The entire variable domain, with the rest obtained from reference TRBV7-2 and TRBJ1-2, is as follows: GAGVSQSPSNKVTEKGKDVELRCDPISGHTALYWYRQSLGQGLEFLIYFQGNSAPDKSGLPSDRFSAERTGGSVSTLTIQRTQQEDSAVYLCASSQGGSNYGYTFGSGTRLTVV.

The J gene is TRBJ2-7, the V gene TRBV5-1, with 11 bases lining up with TRBD2. CDR1 is SGHRS, CDR2 YFSETQ, per germline. Losses at the gene ends were 3 bases for V and 4 bases for J; bases not matched to a gene: 6. The CDR3 totals 15 residues. The CDR3 sequence is CASSSLTSGSYEQYF. For the CDR3, the DNA is TGCGCCAGCAGCTCACTTACTAGCGGGAGTTACGAGCAGTACTTC. The full variable domain, its missing parts supplied by reference TRBV5-1 and TRBJ2-7, is KAGVTQTPRYLIKTRGQQVTLSCSPISGHRSVSWYQQTPGQGLQFLFEYFSETQRNKGNFPGRFSGRQFSNSRSEMNVSTLELGDSALYLCASSSLTSGSYEQYFGPGTRLTVT.

This chain uses TRBV6-5 with TRBJ1-3; D possibly corresponds to TRBD1 (5 bases). CDR3 length equals 14 residues. The germline V and J ends were trimmed by 2 bases and 0 bases, with 5 bases remaining between them. Looked up from germline, CDR1 is MNHEY and CDR2 is SVGAGI. CDR3 nucleotides: TGTGCCAGCAGTTACCAGGGCTCTGGAAACACCATATATTTT. It specifies CASSYQGSGNTIYF.

This clone was counted a single time. J is TRBJ2-5 and V is TRBV27; the D gene could be TRBD1 or TRBD2 (7 bases each). Trimming removed 10 bases at V and 4 bases at J, with 28 bases between. This CDR3 has 17 residues. Per germline, CDR1 MNHEY and CDR2 SMNVEV (reference sequence). This CDR3 reads CATLPKAGRTGRETQYF. The CDR3 region has the DNA TGTGCCACCCTCCCTAAAGCGGGACGGACAGGACGAGAGACCCAGTACTTC.

In its sample, this clone was seen once. This rearrangement joins TRBV5-6 to TRBJ2-7; TRBD1 or TRBD2 may be the D gene (5 bases each). This CDR3 is built from 15 residues. Trimming shortened V by 0 bases and J by 3 bases, and 13 bases separated the two germline ends. CDR1 and CDR2 (germline): SGHDT, YYEEEE. In DNA form, the CDR3 reads TGTGCCAGCAGCTTGGCCGGGACCTTGAGCTACGAGCAGTACTTC. It specifies CASSLAGTLSYEQYF.

The chain is built from TRBV19 and TRBJ2-2; 9 bases align to TRBD1. This CDR3 region has 17 residues. With V trimmed by 8 bases and J by 6 bases, 16 bases remained unmatched. Germline V CDR1 and CDR2: LNHDA, SQIVND (reference sequence). The CDR3 protein is CASLPTFGTGLSGELFF. CDR3 nucleotides: TGTGCCAGTTTACCCACCTTTGGGACAGGGTTATCCGGGGAGCTGTTTTTT.

V and J are TRBV5-6 and TRBJ2-7, with D possibly TRBD2 on 6 matching bases. The ends were cut back, 2 bases at V and 7 bases at J, with 10 bases in the middle. The length of the CDR3 is 12 residues. The germline gives CDR1 SGHDT, CDR2 YYEEEE. The CDR3 protein is CASSFGDSEQYF. As DNA, the CDR3 is TGTGCCAGCAGCTTTGGGGACTCGGAGCAGTACTTC.

This clone was observed once. The chain recombines TRBV6-5 with TRBJ2-3, with 8 positions matching TRBD2. The CDR3 loop spans 15 amino acids. Germline V gene lookup returns CDR1 MNHEY and CDR2 SVGAGI. Trimming removed 4 bases from V and 1 base from J; junction bases left unmatched: 4. The CDR3 nucleotides are TGTGCCAGCAGTTTAAACGGGGGGGGCACAGATACGCAGTATTTT. This sequence encodes CASSLNGGGTDTQYF.

The chain has TRBV30 and TRBJ1-2; no definite D call. Trimming shortened V by 1 base and J by 7 bases, and 10 bases separated the two germline ends. The CDR3 length is 12 residues. Germline CDR1 and CDR2: GTSNPN and SVGIG (reference sequence). The CDR3 spells CAWSGVGVGYTF. DNA of the CDR3: TGTGCCTGGAGTGGGGTCGGAGTTGGCTACACCTTC.

The CDR3 coding sequence is TGCGCCAGCAGCCCCGGACTAGCGGGAGGGCGCTTCAACACCGGGGAGCTGTTTTTT. Translation: CASSPGLAGGRFNTGELFF. This chain uses TRBV5-1 with TRBJ2-2, with 15 bases aligning to TRBD2. With V trimmed by 4 bases and J by 2 bases, 9 bases remained unmatched. Germline CDR1 reads SGHRS; CDR2 reads YFSETQ. The CDR3 runs to 19 residues.

This chain links TRBV6-5 with TRBJ1-3; D unclear. The V end was cut by 9 bases, the J end by 4 bases, with 7 bases between. This CDR3 has 11 amino acids. CDR1 MNHEY and CDR2 SVGAGI come from the germline V gene. The CDR3 loop is CASDMGNTIYF. Here the CDR3 DNA reads TGTGCCAGTGATATGGGAAACACCATATATTTT.